The 25 T cell receptor beta chains in this list originate from one sample, sequenced in a study of blood T cells in healthy people across ages. Primed by a sample-barcoded 5' primer and a J-beta primer mix, a second PCR proceeded for 7 to 11 cycles. In TCRdb, the 5' RACE reads were re-called with MiXCR into one record per CDR3 protein. The sample lists about 570,000 distinct CDR3 sequences, approximately 26% occurring once. The same sample was also studied in work on T cells of mothers and their children.

Sequencing was done on a sample of blood. These receptors were obtained from a boy between 2 and 10 years old in good health.

The chain employs TRBV5-1 and TRBJ1-2, with 7 nucleotides matching TRBD1. This CDR3 region has 12 residues. Trimming cost V 2 bases and J 6 bases; bases outside gene matches: 1. Germline lookup yields CDR1 SGHRS and CDR2 YFSETQ. CDR3 sequence (DNA): TGCGCCAGCAGCTTCCAGGGGGATGGCTACACCTTC. Translating gives CASSFQGDGYTF.

This clonotype was counted a few times. The gene calls are TRBV29-1 and TRBJ2-1; the match to TRBD2 covers 10 bases. Germline CDR1 is SQVTM and CDR2 is ANQGSEA. CDR3 length: 13 residues. J lost 4 bases, V lost 6 bases, and 3 bases had no gene match. The CDR3 DNA follows: TGCAGCGTAGGGACTAGCGCATACAATGAGCAGTTCTTC. Translation gives CSVGTSAYNEQFF.

J is TRBJ2-1 and V is TRBV10-3, with TRBD2 identical over 14 bases. CDR1 and CDR2 (germline): ENHRY, SYGVKD. The CDR3 sequence is 16 residues long. Trimming took 6 bases from V and 1 from J; bases not matched to a gene: 2. The CDR3 protein is CAIRGTSGRSYNEQFF. The CDR3 DNA reads as TGTGCCATCAGGGGGACTAGCGGGAGATCCTACAATGAGCAGTTCTTC.

This chain joins TRBV7-2 and TRBJ2-1, with TRBD2 matching 9 bases. This CDR3 is built from 16 residues. V was clipped by 5 bases and J by 0 bases; unmatched bases: 5. The germline V gene has CDR1 SGHTA and CDR2 FQGNSA. CDR3 sequence reads: CASSNSGGSSYNEQFF. CDR3 bases: TGTGCCAGCAGCAATAGCGGGGGAAGCTCCTACAATGAGCAGTTCTTC.

This clonotype appeared a few times. The rearrangement uses TRBV7-6 and TRBJ2-7, with TRBD1 identical over 9 bases. This CDR3 has 16 amino acids. J was trimmed by 5 bases and V by 1 base; bases with no gene match: 9. Germline-derived CDR1 and CDR2 are SGHVS and FNYEAQ. The DNA for the CDR3 is TGTGCCAGCAGCTTAGTCCCTCGGACAGGGGAGCACGAGCAGTACTTC. It encodes CASSLVPRTGEHEQYF. Full variable domain (missing parts from reference TRBV7-6 and TRBJ2-7): GAGVSQSPRYKVTKRGQDVALRCDPISGHVSLYWYRQALGQGPEFLTYFNYEAQQDKSGLPNDRFSAERPEGSISTLTIQRTEQRDSAMYRCASSLVPRTGEHEQYFGPGTRLTVT.

The chain combines TRBV6-2 or TRBV6-3 with TRBJ2-3; tentatively, D is TRBD1 (5 bases). Germline assignment: CDR1 MNHEY and CDR2 SVGEGT. V lost 6 bases and J lost 6, with 16 bases in between. The CDR3 is 14 residues long. As DNA, the CDR3 is TGTGCCAGCAGCCCCTGGGGCACCGGCGATACGCAGTATTTT. It translates to CASSPWGTGDTQYF.

In its sample, this clonotype was seen once. The junction and the germline gene differ at one end; a read error may be behind it. V is TRBV15 and J is TRBJ1-3; D not resolved. CDR3 length: 17 amino acids. Germline values: CDR1 LNHNV, CDR2 YYDKDF (reference sequence). The CDR3: CATSRDRQRLSGNTVYF. CDR3 sequence (DNA): TGTGCCACCAGCAGAGATAGGCAGCGGCTCTCTGGAAACACCGTATATTTT.

This clonotype came up a few times. This chain connects TRBV29-1 to TRBJ2-1; D might be TRBD1 or TRBD2, each matching 6 bases. The germline V and J ends were trimmed by 1 base and 9 bases, with 10 bases remaining between them. Germline V gene data show CDR1 as SQVTM and CDR2 as ANQGSEA. The CDR3 is 12 residues long. CDR3 in amino acids: CSVEVGGGEQFF. The CDR3, as DNA: TGCAGCGTTGAAGTGGGGGGCGGTGAGCAGTTCTTC.

The CDR3 region is CASSTSGTWNSPLHF. The CDR3 DNA reads as TGTGCCAGCAGCACCTCCGGGACCTGGAATTCACCCCTCCACTTT. The chain combines TRBV11-2 with TRBJ1-6; D is perhaps TRBD1 (5 bases). The ends were cut back, 5 bases at V and 7 bases at J, with 15 bases in the middle. The CDR3 extends over 15 amino acids. From germline, CDR1 is SGHAT and CDR2 FQNNGV.

The chain links TRBV5-1 to TRBJ2-1; D remains unclear. Germline CDR1 SGHRS, CDR2 YFSETQ. The CDR3 spans 11 residues. V gave up 3 bases and J gave up 6 bases, with 4 bases separating them. CDR3 in amino acids: CASSWSNEQFF. The CDR3 DNA reads as TGCGCCAGCAGCTGGAGCAATGAGCAGTTCTTC.

This clonotype appeared many times. The CDR3 is CASSQESLAAIGQYF. CDR3 nucleotides: TGTGCCAGCAGCCAAGAATCGCTAGCGGCCATCGGGCAGTACTTC. The V call is TRBV3-1, the J call TRBJ2-7; 7 positions match TRBD2. J was trimmed by 9 bases and V by 0 bases; bases with no gene match: 11. The CDR3 runs 15 residues. The germline V gene encodes CDR1 LGHDT and CDR2 YNNKEL (reference sequence).

The chain recombines TRBV29-1 with TRBJ2-7; the D is unclear. Germline V gene sequence: CDR1 SQVTM, CDR2 ANQGSEA. This CDR3 region has 12 residues. Trimming stripped 5 bases from V and 0 bases from J, with 8 bases between. The CDR3 bases are TGCAGCGTTCGCCCGAGCTCCTACGAGCAGTACTTC. This translates into CSVRPSSYEQYF.

The chain combines TRBV7-8 with TRBJ1-2, with D possibly being TRBD1 (6 bases). V was cut by 4 bases and J by 8 bases, with 17 bases left in between. The CDR3 sequence is 14 residues long. Germline assignment: CDR1 SGHVS and CDR2 FQNEAQ. The CDR3 DNA reads as TGTGCCAGCAGCTCCTTCGGTGGGGGCTACGGCTACACCTTC. Residues: CASSSFGGGYGYTF.

This chain joins TRBV11-2 and TRBJ2-5, with 9 bases aligning to TRBD1. The CDR3 is made up of 16 amino acids. Germline V gene lookup returns CDR1 SGHAT and CDR2 FQNNGV. Trimming cost V 3 bases and J 5 bases; bases outside gene matches: 10. This CDR3 reads CASSFEPDRGRETQYF. CDR3 coding DNA: TGTGCCAGCAGCTTTGAACCGGACAGGGGTCGGGAGACCCAGTACTTC.

This clonotype was counted a few times. The chain employs TRBV12-5 and TRBJ1-1, with D hard to call. From germline, CDR1 is LGHNT and CDR2 FRNRAP. This CDR3 spans 13 amino acids. V lost 5 bases, J lost 6 bases, and 13 bases lay in between. The DNA of the CDR3 is TGTGCTAGTGGTGTCGGGCCTAACGCTGAAGCTTTCTTT. This translates into CASGVGPNAEAFF.

This clonotype was detected a few times. This chain links TRBV27 with TRBJ2-5; the D is unclear. Near its end, the DNA agrees better with TRBJ2-1, so the J call may be wrong. The V gene's germline CDR1 is MNHEY and CDR2 SMNVEV (reference sequence). This CDR3 is 14 amino acids long. As DNA, the CDR3 is TGTGCCAGCAGTATTCATGGGTTCTACAATGAGCAGTTCTTC. It codes for CASSIHGFYNEQFF.

The CDR3 sequence is CASSENRDRAVEKLFF. CDR3 nucleotide sequence: TGTGCCAGCAGTGAGAACCGGGACAGGGCAGTCGAAAAACTGTTTTTT. The V call is TRBV25-1, the J call TRBJ1-4; 9 positions agree with TRBD1. With 3 bases clipped from V and 8 bases from J, the junction kept 10 bases outside the gene matches. This CDR3 is built from 16 residues. CDR1 and CDR2 (germline): MGHDK, SYGVNS.

This clonotype showed up just a few times. Written as DNA, the CDR3 is TGTGCCAGCAGCCAACGACAGGCGAACACCGGGGAGCTGTTTTTT. Its translation is CASSQRQANTGELFF. This rearrangement joins TRBV3-1 to TRBJ2-2, with D possibly being TRBD1 (6 bases). Germline assignment: CDR1 LGHDT and CDR2 YNNKEL (reference sequence). V was cut by 2 bases and J by 0 bases, with 7 bases left in between. The CDR3 runs 15 residues.

Notes on this clonotype: One end of the junction does not line up with germline, which may come from a read error. The V call is TRBV6-5, the J call TRBJ1-1; D uncertain. Germline V lookup: CDR1 MNHEY, CDR2 SVGAGI. The CDR3 has 11 residues. The CDR3 bases are TGTGTCAGCAGTAGAGACACTGAAGCTTTCTTT. Its translation is CVSSRDTEAFF.

V and J are TRBV5-1 and TRBJ1-2; TRBD1 is a possible D gene (5 bases). Per the germline V gene, CDR1 is SGHRS and CDR2 is YFSETQ. The CDR3 is 16 residues long. Trimming removed 4 bases from V and 4 bases from J, with 20 bases in between. CDR3 nucleotides: TGCGCCAGCAGCCCGATACAGGCCCCGACGGGCTATGGCTACACCTTC. It translates to CASSPIQAPTGYGYTF. The whole variable domain, remainder taken from reference TRBV5-1 and TRBJ1-2, is KAGVTQTPRYLIKTRGQQVTLSCSPISGHRSVSWYQQTPGQGLQFLFEYFSETQRNKGNFPGRFSGRQFSNSRSEMNVSTLELGDSALYLCASSPIQAPTGYGYTFGSGTRLTVV.

This clonotype was seen a handful of times. The chain has TRBV4-1 and TRBJ2-6, with 10 bases fitting TRBD2. V trimming: 2 bases; J trimming: 4 bases; junction bases outside the gene matches: 5. Germline V gives CDR1 MGHRA, CDR2 YSYEKL. CDR3 length: 17 amino acids. CDR3 DNA sequence: TGCGCCAGCAGCCAACTAGCGGGAGTTTCCGGGGCCAACGTCCTGACTTTC. Amino acids: CASSQLAGVSGANVLTF.

This clonotype occurred a few times. This sequence joins TRBV7-9 and TRBJ2-7, with D perhaps matching TRBD2 (6 bases). The V gene lost 5 bases and the J gene lost 10 bases, with 15 bases spanning the gap. This CDR3 is 12 amino acids long. The germline gives CDR1 SEHNR, CDR2 FQNEAQ (reference sequence). In DNA, the CDR3 is TGTGCCAGCAGCCCGGAGGGAGCGTCTCAGTACTTC. Translation: CASSPEGASQYF. Drawing the rest from reference TRBV7-9 and TRBJ2-7, the complete variable domain is DTGVSQNPRHKITKRGQNVTFRCDPISEHNRLYWYRQTLGQGPEFLTYFQNEAQLEKSRLLSDRFSAERPKGSFSTLEIQRTEQGDSAMYLCASSPEGASQYFGPGTRLTVT.

In the case of this clonotype: The junction departs from germline at one end; a sequencing error may be responsible. This chain links TRBV7-2 with TRBJ2-1; D is unclear. The CDR3 extends over 14 amino acids. CDR1 is SGHTA, CDR2 FQGNSA, per germline. The CDR3 sequence: CASSLSRANNERFF. In DNA, the CDR3 is TGTGCCAGCAGCTTATCCCGAGCCAACAATGAGCGGTTCTTC.

The chain employs TRBV20-1 and TRBJ2-5; D call uncertain. The CDR3 runs 13 residues. Germline CDR1 is DFQATT and CDR2 is SNEGSKA (reference sequence). Trimming took off 4 bases at V and 2 bases at J, with 11 bases between the two ends. CDR3 sequence (DNA): TGCAGTGCTACCGGACCTGATCAAGAGACCCAGTACTTC. Protein product: CSATGPDQETQYF.

V and J are TRBV11-2 and TRBJ1-3; tentative D call: TRBD1 (6 bases). From germline, CDR1 is SGHAT and CDR2 FQNNGV. Deletions cut 5 bases from V and 3 bases from J, with 14 bases between. CDR3 length: 15 amino acids. CDR3 loop: CASSRTEVFGNTIYF. The CDR3 DNA follows: TGTGCCAGCAGCCGGACAGAAGTGTTTGGAAACACCATATATTTT.